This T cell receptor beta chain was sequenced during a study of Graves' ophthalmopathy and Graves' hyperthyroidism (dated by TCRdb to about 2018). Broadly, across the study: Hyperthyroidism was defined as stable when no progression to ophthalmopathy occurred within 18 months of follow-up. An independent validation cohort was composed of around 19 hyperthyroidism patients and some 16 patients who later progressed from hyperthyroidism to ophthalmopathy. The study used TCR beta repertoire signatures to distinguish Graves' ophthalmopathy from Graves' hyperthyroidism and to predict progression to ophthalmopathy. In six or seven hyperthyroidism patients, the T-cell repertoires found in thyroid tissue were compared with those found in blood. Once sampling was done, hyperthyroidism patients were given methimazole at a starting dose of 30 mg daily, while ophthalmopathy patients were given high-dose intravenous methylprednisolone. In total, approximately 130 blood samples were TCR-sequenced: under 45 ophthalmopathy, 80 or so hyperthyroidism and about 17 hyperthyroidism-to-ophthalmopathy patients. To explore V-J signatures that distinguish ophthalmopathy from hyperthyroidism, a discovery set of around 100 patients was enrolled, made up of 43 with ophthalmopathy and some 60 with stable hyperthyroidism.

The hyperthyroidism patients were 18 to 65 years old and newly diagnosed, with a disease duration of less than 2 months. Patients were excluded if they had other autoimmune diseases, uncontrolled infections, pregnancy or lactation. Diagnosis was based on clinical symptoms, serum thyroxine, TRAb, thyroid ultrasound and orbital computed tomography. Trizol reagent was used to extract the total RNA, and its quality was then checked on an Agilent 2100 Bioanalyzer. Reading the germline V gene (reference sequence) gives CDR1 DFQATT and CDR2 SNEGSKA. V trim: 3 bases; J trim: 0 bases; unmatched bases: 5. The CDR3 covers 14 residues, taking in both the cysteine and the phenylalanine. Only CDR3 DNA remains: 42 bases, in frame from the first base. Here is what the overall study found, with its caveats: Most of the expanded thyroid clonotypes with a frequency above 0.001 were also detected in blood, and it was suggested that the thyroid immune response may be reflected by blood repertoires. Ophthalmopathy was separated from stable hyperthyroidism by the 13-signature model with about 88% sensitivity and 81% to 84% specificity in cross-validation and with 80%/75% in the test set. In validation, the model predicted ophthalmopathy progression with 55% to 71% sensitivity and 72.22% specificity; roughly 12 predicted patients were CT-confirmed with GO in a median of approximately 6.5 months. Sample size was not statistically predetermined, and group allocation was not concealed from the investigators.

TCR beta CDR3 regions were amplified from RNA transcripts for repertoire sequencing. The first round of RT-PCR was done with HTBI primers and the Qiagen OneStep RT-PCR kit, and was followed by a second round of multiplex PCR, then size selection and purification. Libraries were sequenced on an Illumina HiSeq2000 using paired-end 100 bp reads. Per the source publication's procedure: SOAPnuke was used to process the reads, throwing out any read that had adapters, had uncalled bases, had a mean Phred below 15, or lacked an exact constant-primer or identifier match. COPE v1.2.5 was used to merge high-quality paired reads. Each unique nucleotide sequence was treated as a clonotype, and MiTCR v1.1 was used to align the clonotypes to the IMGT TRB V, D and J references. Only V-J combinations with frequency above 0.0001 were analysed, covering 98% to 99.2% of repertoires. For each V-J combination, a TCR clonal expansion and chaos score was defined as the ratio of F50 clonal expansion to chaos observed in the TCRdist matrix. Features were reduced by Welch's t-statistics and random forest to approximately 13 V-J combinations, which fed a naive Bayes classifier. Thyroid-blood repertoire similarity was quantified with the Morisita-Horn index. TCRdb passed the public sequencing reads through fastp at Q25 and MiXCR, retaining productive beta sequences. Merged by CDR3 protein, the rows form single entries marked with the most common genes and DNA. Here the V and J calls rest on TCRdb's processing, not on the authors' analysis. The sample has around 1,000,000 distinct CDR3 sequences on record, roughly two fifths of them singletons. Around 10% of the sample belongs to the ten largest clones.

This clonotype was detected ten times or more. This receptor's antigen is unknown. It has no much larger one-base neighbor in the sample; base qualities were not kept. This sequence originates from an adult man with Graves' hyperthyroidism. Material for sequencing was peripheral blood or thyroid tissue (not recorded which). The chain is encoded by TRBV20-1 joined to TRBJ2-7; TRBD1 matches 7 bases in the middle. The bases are TGCAGTGCTAGGACCCGGGACAGCTCCTACGAGCAGTACTTC. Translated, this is CSARTRDSSYEQYF.